These 10 T cell receptor beta chains share one sample of origin, sequenced in a study of cytomegalovirus exposure and HLA in healthy donors. The PCR made use of 60 Vbeta and 13 Jbeta primers. Assay used: immunoSEQ multiplex PCR; TCRdb lists only in-frame clones, some missing. The data show 220,000 or so clones, almost 80% seen once. Sequences were obtained from PBMCs. Receptors originate from a male donor in good health and CMV-seronegative.

The sample holds a few counts of this clone. This chain joins TRBV14 and TRBJ2-2, with a weak D call TRBD1 (6 bases). Germline CDR1 and CDR2: SGHDN and FVKESK. V was shortened by 5 bases and J by 0 bases, with 10 bases between the two germline ends. This CDR3 has 15 amino acids. CDR3 region: CASSAGTTNTGELFF. The CDR3 nucleotides are TGTGCCAGCAGCGCCGGGACAACGAACACCGGGGAGCTGTTTTTT.

The gene calls are TRBV19 and TRBJ2-7; D perhaps matches TRBD1 (6 bases). This CDR3 comprises 13 residues. Trimming took 3 bases from V and 2 from J, leaving 8 bases between them. The germline CDR1 and CDR2 sequences are LNHDA and SQIVND (reference sequence). Here the CDR3 reads CASSMTGTYEQYF. In DNA form, the CDR3 reads TGTGCCAGTAGTATGACAGGTACCTACGAGCAGTACTTC.

The chain couples TRBV5-8 to TRBJ1-1, with 9 bases lining up with TRBD1. The CDR3 has 15 residues. V was clipped by 2 bases and J by 4 bases; unmatched bases: 6. The germline CDR1 and CDR2 sequences are SGHTS and YDEGEE. The CDR3 loop reads CASSLGQGFSTEAFF. The CDR3 nucleotides read TGTGCCAGCAGCTTAGGACAGGGGTTTAGCACTGAAGCTTTCTTT.

The chain employs TRBV30 and TRBJ1-4; D is perhaps TRBD1 (6 bases). Per germline, CDR1 GTSNPN and CDR2 SVGIG (reference sequence). Trimming removed 0 bases from V and 7 bases from J, with 12 bases in between. The CDR3 has 14 amino acids. The CDR3 sequence: CAWSVQQGAEKLFF. The CDR3 coding sequence is TGTGCCTGGAGTGTACAACAGGGTGCTGAAAAACTGTTTTTT.

The rearrangement links TRBV11-3 to TRBJ2-1; 8 positions match TRBD1. Trimming took 5 bases from V and 0 from J; bases not matched to a gene: 3. Germline V gene sequence: CDR1 SGHNT, CDR2 YENEEA. The CDR3 has 15 amino acids. For the CDR3, the DNA is TGTGCCAGCAGCAGAGGACAGGGCTCCTACAATGAGCAGTTCTTC. Translation: CASSRGQGSYNEQFF.

The chain joins TRBV7-3 to TRBJ2-2; 8 bases line up with TRBD2. The germline V gene has CDR1 SGHTA and CDR2 FQGTGA. Trimming removed 2 bases from V and 1 base from J; junction bases left unmatched: 9. The length of the CDR3 is 18 residues. This CDR3 is CASSLDGGGTRNTGELFF. The CDR3 coding sequence is TGTGCCAGCAGCTTAGACGGGGGGGGGACTCGGAACACCGGGGAGCTGTTTTTT.

The chain recombines TRBV10-3 with TRBJ2-2, with TRBD1 identical over 7 bases. Germline trimming cut 3 bases from V and 3 bases from J; bases unmatched to any gene: 4. The CDR3 is 15 residues long. Germline lookup yields CDR1 ENHRY and CDR2 SYGVKD. CDR3 DNA sequence: TGTGCCATCAGTGAAGGGGGCGCCGACACCGGGGAGCTGTTTTTT. Protein: CAISEGGADTGELFF.

This clone was found once. This chain uses TRBV5-8 with TRBJ2-5, with D maybe TRBD2 (6 bases). The assigned J gene may be wrong: the sequence end matches TRBJ2-7 better. The germline CDR1 and CDR2 sequences are SGHTS and YDEGEE. The CDR3 extends over 16 amino acids. CDR3 nucleotide sequence: TGTGCCAGCAGCTTGGGCGGGGTCTGGGGCTCCTACGAGCAGTACTTC. It yields the protein CASSLGGVWGSYEQYF.

The chain is built from TRBV29-1 and TRBJ1-5; 8 bases fit TRBD1. V lost 5 bases to trimming and J lost 3 bases; unmatched junction nucleotides: 3. The CDR3 is 13 residues long. Germline V CDR1 and CDR2: SQVTM, ANQGSEA. CDR3 protein: CSVQGAINQPQHF. In DNA, the CDR3 is TGCAGCGTTCAGGGGGCGATCAATCAGCCCCAGCATTTT.

This clone was seen more than once but under ten times. The chain combines TRBV2 with TRBJ2-3; 9 positions agree with TRBD2. The V gene's germline CDR1 is SNHLY and CDR2 FYNNEI. The ends lost 5 bases at V and 4 bases at J; junction bases unmatched: 7. There are 15 residues in the CDR3. CDR3 sequence (DNA): TGTGCCAGCAGTCCTTTTAGCGGGAGAGCAGATACGCAGTATTTT. Residues: CASSPFSGRADTQYF.